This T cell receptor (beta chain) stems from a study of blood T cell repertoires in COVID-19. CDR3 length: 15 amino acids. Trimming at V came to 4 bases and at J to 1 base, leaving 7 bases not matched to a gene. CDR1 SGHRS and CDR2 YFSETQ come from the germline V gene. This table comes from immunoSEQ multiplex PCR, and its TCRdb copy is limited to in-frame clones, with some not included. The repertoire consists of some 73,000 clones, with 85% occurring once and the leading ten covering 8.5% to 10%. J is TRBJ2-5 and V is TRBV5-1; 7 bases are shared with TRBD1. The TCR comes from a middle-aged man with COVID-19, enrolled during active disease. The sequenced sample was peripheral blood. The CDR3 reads CASSRFNRGQETQYF. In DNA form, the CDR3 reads TGCGCCAGCAGCCGATTCAACAGGGGCCAAGAGACCCAGTACTTC.